A single T cell receptor (beta chain) is shown here with its context. Antigen specificity is unknown. This specimen belongs to a study of T cell responses to AZD1222 COVID-19 vaccine. Study conclusions and caveats: Compared with day 0, the breadth and depth of the Spike-specific TCR repertoire rose significantly after two doses of AZD1222.

The protocol was immunoSEQ multiplex PCR, while the TCRdb copy is restricted to in-frame clones and leaves out a portion. The sample includes approximately 150,000 clones, just over 90% of them seen just once. This CDR3 is 16 amino acids long. Trimming took 4 bases from V and 5 from J, leaving 18 bases between them. Germline-derived CDR1 and CDR2 are SGHDN and FVKESK. The J gene is TRBJ1-3, the V gene TRBV14; D is uncertain. The sample consisted of peripheral blood, taken on day 0 of MenACWY control vaccination. The clonotype comes from an adult in good health. The CDR3 nucleotides read TGTGCCAGCAGCCTTGCCTTCGGAGCTGGAAGAAACACCATATATTTT. Its translation: CASSLAFGAGRNTIYF. Combining the CDR3 with reference TRBV14 and TRBJ1-3 gives the whole variable domain EAGVTQFPSHSVIEKGQTVTLRCDPISGHDNLYWYRRVMGKEIKFLLHFVKESKQDESGMPNNRFLAERTGGTYSTLKVQPAELEDSGVYFCASSLAFGAGRNTIYFGEGSWLTVV.